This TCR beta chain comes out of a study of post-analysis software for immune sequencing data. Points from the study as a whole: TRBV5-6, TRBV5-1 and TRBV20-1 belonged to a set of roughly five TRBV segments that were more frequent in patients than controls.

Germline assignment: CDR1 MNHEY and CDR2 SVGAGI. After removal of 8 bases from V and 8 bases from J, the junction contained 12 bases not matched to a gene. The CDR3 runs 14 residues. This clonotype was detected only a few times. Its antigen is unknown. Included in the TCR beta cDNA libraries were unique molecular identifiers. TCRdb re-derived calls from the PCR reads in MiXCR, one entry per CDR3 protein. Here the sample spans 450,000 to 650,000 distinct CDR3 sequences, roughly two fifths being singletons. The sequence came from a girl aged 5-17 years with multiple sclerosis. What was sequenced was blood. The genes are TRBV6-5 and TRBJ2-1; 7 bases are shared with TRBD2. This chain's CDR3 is CASGEGGSGDEQFF. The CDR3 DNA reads TGTGCCAGCGGGGAGGGCGGGAGTGGCGATGAGCAGTTCTTC.